This T cell receptor (beta chain) was recorded in a study of post-analysis software for immune sequencing data. In the study overall: Disease trajectories encompassed relapsing-remitting, secondary progressive and progressive-relapsing multiple sclerosis.

cDNA libraries for TCR beta contained unique molecular identifiers. Via MiXCR, TCRdb re-called the PCR reads, giving one row per CDR3 protein. The sample has roughly 150,000 distinct CDR3 sequences, around 36% seen once. This clonotype was seen only a few times. What it recognizes is unknown. Germline CDR1 and CDR2: KGHSH and LQKENI. V lost 0 bases and J lost 0; bases outside the gene matches: 7. CDR3 length: 19 amino acids. Whole-study results and caveats: Batch-mates among the samples co-clustered strongly by F measure. Controls showed significantly higher normalized Chao1 diversity than did multiple sclerosis patients. A few TRBV segments occurring more often in patients than controls included TRBV5-6, TRBV5-1 and TRBV20-1.

The material was blood, obtained after autologous hematopoietic stem cell transplantation. The chain carries TRBV18 and TRBJ2-1; 11 positions match TRBD2. The source of this sequence is a girl between 10 and 17 years old with multiple sclerosis. Written as DNA, the CDR3 is TGTGCCAGCTCACCACCGGGACTAGCGGATGTTAGCTCCTACAATGAGCAGTTCTTC. Amino acid sequence: CASSPPGLADVSSYNEQFF.